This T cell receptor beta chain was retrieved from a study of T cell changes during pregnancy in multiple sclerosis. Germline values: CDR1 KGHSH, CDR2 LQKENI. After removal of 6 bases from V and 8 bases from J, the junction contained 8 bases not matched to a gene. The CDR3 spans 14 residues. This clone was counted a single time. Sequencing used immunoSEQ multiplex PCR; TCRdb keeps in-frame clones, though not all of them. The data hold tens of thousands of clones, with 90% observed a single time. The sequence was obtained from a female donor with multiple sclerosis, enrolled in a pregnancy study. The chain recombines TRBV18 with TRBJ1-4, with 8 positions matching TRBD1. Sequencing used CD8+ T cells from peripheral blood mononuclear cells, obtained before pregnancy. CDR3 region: CASSPGTGGEKLFF. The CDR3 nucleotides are TGTGCCAGCTCCCCTGGGACAGGAGGGGAAAAACTGTTTTTT.